This entry concerns a single TCR beta chain. Its antigen is undetermined. The sample belongs to a study of beta chain features in type 1 diabetes. Study-wide findings and caveats: Reduced insertions and increased deletions marked VDJ junctions in type 1 diabetes patients.

cDNA synthesis used the whole RNA isolate, giving expressed TCRB sequences. Here immunoSEQ multiplex PCR was the method, and the copy in TCRdb shows in-frame clones only, minus some. The sample includes 850,000 to 900,000 clones, around a sixth of them seen just once. The receptor was isolated from a woman younger than 30 in good health. Specimen: naive CD4+ T cells from blood.

CDR3 coding DNA: TGTGCCAGCAGCTTCGGCTCAGGGGGCGCAATCGGCTACACCTTC. Protein: CASSFGSGGAIGYTF. The V gene is TRBV11-1, the J gene TRBJ1-2, with 8 bases aligning to TRBD1. V was clipped by 3 bases and J by 8 bases; unmatched bases: 11. CDR1 is SGHAT, CDR2 FQDESV, per germline (reference sequence). This CDR3 has 15 residues.